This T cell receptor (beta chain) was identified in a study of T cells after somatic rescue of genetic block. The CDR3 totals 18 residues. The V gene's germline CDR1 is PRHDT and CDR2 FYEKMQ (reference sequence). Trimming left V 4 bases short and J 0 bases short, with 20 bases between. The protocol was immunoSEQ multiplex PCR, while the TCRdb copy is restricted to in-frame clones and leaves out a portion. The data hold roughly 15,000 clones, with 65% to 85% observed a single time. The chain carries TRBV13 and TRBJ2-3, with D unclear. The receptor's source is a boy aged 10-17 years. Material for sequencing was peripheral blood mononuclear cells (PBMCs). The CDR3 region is CASSWTPFAASSTDTQYF. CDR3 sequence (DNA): TGTGCCAGCAGCTGGACCCCCTTCGCGGCCTCTAGCACAGATACGCAGTATTTT.